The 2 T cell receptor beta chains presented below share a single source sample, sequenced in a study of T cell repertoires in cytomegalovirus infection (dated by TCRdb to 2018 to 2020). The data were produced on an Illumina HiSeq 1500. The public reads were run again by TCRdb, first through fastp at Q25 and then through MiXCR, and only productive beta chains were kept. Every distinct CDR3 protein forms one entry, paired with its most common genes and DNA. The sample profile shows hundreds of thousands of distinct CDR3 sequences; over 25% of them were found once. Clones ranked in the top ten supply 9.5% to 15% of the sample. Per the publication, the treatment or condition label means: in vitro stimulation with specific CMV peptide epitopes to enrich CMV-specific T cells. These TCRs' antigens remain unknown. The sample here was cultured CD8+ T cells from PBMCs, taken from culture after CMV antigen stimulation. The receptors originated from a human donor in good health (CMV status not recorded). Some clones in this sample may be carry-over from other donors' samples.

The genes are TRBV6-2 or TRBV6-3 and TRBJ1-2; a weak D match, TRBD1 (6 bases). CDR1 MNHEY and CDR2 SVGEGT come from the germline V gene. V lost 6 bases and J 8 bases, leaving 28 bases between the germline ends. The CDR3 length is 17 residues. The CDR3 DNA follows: TGTGCCAGCAGCCTCAGGGGACGGCTCGATCCCCTCTGGGGCTACACCTTC. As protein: CASSLRGRLDPLWGYTF.

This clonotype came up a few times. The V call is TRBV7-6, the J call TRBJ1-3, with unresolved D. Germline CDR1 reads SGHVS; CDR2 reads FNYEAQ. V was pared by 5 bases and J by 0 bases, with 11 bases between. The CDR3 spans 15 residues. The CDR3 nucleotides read TGTGCCAGCAGCAAGGCCCAGAGCTCTGGAAACACCATATATTTT. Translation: CASSKAQSSGNTIYF.